This TCR beta chain was sequenced in a study of technical replicates of blood from a few donors. Produced via immunoSEQ multiplex PCR; TCRdb's table is partial and in-frame only. The repertoire consists of about 79,000 clones, with approximately 94% occurring once and the leading ten covering over 0.25%. This CDR3 comprises 15 residues. Germline-derived CDR1 and CDR2 are LNHDA and SQIVND (reference sequence). Deletions cut 5 bases from V and 6 bases from J, with 17 bases between. The TCR sequence derives from a human donor in good health. This chain joins TRBV19 and TRBJ2-1; a weak D match, TRBD2 (5 bases). Input material: T cells isolated from PBMCs. CDR3 in amino acids: CASSSIPRETNEQFF. The CDR3 DNA is TGTGCCAGTAGTTCAATCCCTAGGGAGACCAATGAGCAGTTCTTC.